This T cell receptor beta chain was recovered during a study of T cells in Graves' hyperthyroidism and ophthalmopathy. General observations from the study: A 13 V-J model separated ophthalmopathy from stable hyperthyroidism. Most thyroid clonotypes that were expanded above 0.001 also turned up in blood.

RNA transcripts were the template for amplifying TCR beta CDR3 regions. The TCR CDR3 first-round RT-PCR relied on the HTBI primer set. MiXCR, applied by TCRdb to the multiplex PCR reads, yields one record per CDR3 protein. The sample records over 500,000 distinct CDR3 sequences, around 50% being singletons. This clonotype showed up just a few times. Antigen unknown. Uncontrolled infection, other autoimmune disease, pregnancy or lactation excluded patients. Diagnoses were established using clinical symptoms, serum thyroxine and TRAb, thyroid ultrasound and orbital computed tomography. The CDR3 consists of 17 residues. The germline V gene has CDR1 SQVTM and CDR2 ANQGSEA. Unmatched junction bases numbered 9, after V lost 0 bases and J lost 4 bases.

Sequencing was done on a sample of peripheral blood or thyroid tissue (not recorded which). The rearrangement links TRBV29-1 to TRBJ2-5; 12 bases are a match to TRBD2. The sequence derives from an adult woman with Graves' disease, either hyperthyroidism or ophthalmopathy (not recorded which). This chain's CDR3 is CSVEDLGLAGGPETQYF. In DNA form, the CDR3 reads TGCAGCGTTGAAGATCTGGGGCTAGCGGGAGGGCCAGAGACCCAGTACTTC.